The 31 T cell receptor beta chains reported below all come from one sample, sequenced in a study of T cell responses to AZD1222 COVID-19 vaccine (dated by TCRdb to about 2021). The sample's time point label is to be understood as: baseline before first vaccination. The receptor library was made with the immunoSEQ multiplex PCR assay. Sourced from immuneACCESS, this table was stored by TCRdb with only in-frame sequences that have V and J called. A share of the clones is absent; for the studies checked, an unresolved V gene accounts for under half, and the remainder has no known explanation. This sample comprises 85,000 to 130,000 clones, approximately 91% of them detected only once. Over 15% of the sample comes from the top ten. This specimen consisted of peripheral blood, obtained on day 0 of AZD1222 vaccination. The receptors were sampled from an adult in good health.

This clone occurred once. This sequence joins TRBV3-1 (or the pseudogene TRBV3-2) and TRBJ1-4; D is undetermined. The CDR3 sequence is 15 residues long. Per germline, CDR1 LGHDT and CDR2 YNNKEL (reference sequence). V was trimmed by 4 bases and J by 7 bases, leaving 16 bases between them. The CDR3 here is CASSPMPLGFEKLFF. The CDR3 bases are TGTGCCAGCAGCCCAATGCCATTGGGGTTTGAAAAACTGTTTTTT.

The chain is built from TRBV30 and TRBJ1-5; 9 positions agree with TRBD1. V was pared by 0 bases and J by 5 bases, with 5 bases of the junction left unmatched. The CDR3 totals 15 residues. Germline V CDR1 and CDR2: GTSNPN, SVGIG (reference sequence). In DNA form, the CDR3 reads TGTGCCTGGAGTGTCGTGGACAGGGGCGATCAGCCCCAGCATTTT. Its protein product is CAWSVVDRGDQPQHF.

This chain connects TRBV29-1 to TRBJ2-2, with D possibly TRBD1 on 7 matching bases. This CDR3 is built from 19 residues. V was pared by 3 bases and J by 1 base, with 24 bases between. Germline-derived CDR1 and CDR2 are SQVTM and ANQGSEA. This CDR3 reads CSVERSGTTGRQNTGELFF. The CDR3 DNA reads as TGCAGCGTTGAGAGGTCTGGGACGACAGGGAGGCAGAACACCGGGGAGCTGTTTTTT.

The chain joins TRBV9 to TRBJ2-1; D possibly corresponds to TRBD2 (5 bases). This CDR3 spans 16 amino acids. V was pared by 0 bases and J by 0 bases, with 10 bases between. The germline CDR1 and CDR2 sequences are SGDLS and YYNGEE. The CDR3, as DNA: TGTGCCAGCAGCGTAGCTGTACTAGTCTCCTACAATGAGCAGTTCTTC. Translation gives CASSVAVLVSYNEQFF. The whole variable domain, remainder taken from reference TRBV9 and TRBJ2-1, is DSGVTQTPKHLITATGQRVTLRCSPRSGDLSVYWYQQSLDQGLQFLIQYYNGEERAKGNILERFSAQQFPDLHSELNLSSLELGDSALYFCASSVAVLVSYNEQFFGPGTRLTVL.

This CDR3 reads CASSQGRSGELFF. CDR3 bases: TGCGCCAGCAGCCAGGGGAGGTCCGGGGAGCTGTTTTTT. This chain connects TRBV5-1 to TRBJ2-2; D possibly uses TRBD1 or TRBD2 (6 bases each). The CDR3 is 13 residues long. V lost 4 bases to trimming and J lost 6 bases, with 10 bases between them. Germline CDR1 reads SGHRS; CDR2 reads YFSETQ.

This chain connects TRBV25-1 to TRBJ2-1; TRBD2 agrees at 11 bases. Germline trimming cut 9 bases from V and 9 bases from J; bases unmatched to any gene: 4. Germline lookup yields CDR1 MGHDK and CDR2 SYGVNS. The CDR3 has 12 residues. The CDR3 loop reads CASTSGGFEQFF. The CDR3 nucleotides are TGTGCCAGTACTAGCGGGGGATTTGAGCAGTTCTTC.

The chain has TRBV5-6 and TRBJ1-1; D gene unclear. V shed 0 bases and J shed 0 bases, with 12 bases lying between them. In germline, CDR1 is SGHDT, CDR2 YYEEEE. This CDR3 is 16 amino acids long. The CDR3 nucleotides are TGTGCCAGCAGCTTGGTGTCCAGAGTAATGAACACTGAAGCTTTCTTT. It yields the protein CASSLVSRVMNTEAFF.

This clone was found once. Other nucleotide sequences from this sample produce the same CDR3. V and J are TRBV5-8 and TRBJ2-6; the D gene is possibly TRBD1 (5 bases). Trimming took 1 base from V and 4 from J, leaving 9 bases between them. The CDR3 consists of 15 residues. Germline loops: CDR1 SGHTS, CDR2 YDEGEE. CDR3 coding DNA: TGTGCCAGCAGCTTGACAGGCTCCGGGGCCAACGTCCTGACTTTC. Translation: CASSLTGSGANVLTF.

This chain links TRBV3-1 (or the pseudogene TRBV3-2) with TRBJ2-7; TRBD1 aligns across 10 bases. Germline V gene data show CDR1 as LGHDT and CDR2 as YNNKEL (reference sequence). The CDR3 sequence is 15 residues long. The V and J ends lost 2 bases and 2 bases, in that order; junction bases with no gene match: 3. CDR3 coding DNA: TGTGCCAGCAGCCAAACCGGGACAGGGGCCTACGAGCAGTACTTC. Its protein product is CASSQTGTGAYEQYF.

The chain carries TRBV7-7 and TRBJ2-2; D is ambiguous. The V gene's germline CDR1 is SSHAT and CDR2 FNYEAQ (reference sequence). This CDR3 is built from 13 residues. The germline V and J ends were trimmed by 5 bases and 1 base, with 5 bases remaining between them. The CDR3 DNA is TGTGCCAGCAGCCCTTTGAACACCGGGGAGCTGTTTTTT. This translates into CASSPLNTGELFF.

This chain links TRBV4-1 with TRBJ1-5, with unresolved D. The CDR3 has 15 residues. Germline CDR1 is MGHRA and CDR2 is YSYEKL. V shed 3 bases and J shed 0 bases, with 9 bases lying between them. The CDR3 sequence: CASSHRTDSNQPQHF. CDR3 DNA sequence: TGCGCCAGCAGCCACAGGACGGATAGCAATCAGCCCCAGCATTTT.

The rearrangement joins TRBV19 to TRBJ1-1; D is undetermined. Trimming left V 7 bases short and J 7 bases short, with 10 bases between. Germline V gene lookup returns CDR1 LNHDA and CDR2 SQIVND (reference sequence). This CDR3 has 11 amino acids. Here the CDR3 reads CASTNVREAFF. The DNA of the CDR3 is TGTGCCAGTACCAATGTCCGTGAAGCTTTCTTT.

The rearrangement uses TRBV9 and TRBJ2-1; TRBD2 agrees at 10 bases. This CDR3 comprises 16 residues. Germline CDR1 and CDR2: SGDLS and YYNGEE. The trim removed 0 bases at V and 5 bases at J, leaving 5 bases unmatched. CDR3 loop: CASSVVSGGAHNEQFF. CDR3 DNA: TGTGCCAGCAGCGTAGTGAGCGGGGGGGCTCACAATGAGCAGTTCTTC.

The CDR3 region is CASSPRVLRVDTQYF. The CDR3 DNA is TGCGCCAGCAGCCCCCGGGTCCTTCGGGTAGATACGCAGTATTTT. The rearrangement uses TRBV4-1 and TRBJ2-3; D remains unclear. V gave up 4 bases and J gave up 5 bases, with 16 bases separating them. This CDR3 has 15 amino acids. Germline CDR1 and CDR2: MGHRA and YSYEKL.

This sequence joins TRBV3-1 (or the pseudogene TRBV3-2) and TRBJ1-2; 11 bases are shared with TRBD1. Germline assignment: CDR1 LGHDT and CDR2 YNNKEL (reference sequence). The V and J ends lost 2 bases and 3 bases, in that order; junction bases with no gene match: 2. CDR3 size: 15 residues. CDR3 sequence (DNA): TGTGCCAGCAGCCAACCGGGACAGGGGGACTATGGCTACACCTTC. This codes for CASSQPGQGDYGYTF.

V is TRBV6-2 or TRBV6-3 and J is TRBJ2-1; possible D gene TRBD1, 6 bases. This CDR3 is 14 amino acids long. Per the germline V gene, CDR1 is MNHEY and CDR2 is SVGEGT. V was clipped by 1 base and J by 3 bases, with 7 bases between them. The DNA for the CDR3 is TGTGCCAGCAGTTACTGGGACATCTACAATGAGCAGTTCTTC. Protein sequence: CASSYWDIYNEQFF.

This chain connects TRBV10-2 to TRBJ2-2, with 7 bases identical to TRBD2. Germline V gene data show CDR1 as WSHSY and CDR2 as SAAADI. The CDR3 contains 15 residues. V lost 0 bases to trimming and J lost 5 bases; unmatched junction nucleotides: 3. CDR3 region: CASSESGGWTGELFF. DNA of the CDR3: TGCGCCAGCAGTGAGTCGGGAGGGTGGACCGGGGAGCTGTTTTTT.

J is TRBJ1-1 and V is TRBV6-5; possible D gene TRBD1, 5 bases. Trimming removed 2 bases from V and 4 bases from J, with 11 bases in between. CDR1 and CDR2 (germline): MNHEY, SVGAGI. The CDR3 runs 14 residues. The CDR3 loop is CASSYSQGGTEAFF. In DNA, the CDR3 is TGTGCCAGCAGTTACAGTCAGGGAGGCACTGAAGCTTTCTTT.

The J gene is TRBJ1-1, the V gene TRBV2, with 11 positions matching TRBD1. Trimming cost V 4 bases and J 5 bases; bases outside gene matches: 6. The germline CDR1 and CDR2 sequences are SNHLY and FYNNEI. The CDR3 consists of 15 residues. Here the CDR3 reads CASSGGTGGRTEAFF. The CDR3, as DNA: TGTGCCAGCAGTGGTGGGACAGGGGGTAGAACTGAAGCTTTCTTT.

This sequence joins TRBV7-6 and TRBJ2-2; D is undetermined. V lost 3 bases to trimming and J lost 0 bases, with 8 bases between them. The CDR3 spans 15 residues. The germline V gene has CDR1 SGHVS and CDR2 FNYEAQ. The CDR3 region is CASSFYQANTGELFF. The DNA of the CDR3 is TGTGCCAGCAGCTTCTACCAAGCGAACACCGGGGAGCTGTTTTTT.

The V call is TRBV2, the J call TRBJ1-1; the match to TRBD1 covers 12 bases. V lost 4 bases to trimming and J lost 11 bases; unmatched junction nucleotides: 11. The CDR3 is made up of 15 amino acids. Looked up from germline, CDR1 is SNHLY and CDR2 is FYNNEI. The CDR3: CASSVVSGQGAPAFF. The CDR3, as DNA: TGTGCCAGCAGTGTAGTTTCGGGACAGGGGGCGCCGGCTTTCTTT. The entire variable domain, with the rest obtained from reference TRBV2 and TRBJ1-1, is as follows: EPEVTQTPSHQVTQMGQEVILRCVPISNHLYFYWYRQILGQKVEFLVSFYNNEISEKSEIFDDQFSVERPDGSNFTLKIRSTKLEDSAMYFCASSVVSGQGAPAFFGQGTRLTVV.

The CDR3 spells CASTRGGPDNEQFF. In DNA, the CDR3 is TGCGCCAGCACCCGTGGGGGGCCAGACAATGAGCAGTTCTTC. This chain uses TRBV10-1 with TRBJ2-1; the D call may be TRBD1 or TRBD2 (6 bases each). V was clipped by 7 bases and J by 5 bases, with 15 bases between them. The CDR3 runs to 14 residues. CDR1 and CDR2 (germline): WNHNN, SYGVQD (reference sequence).

This chain's CDR3 is CASSTQQGGYTF. The CDR3 DNA sequence: TGTGCCAGCAGCACCCAGCAGGGTGGCTACACCTTC. The V and J genes are TRBV5-5 and TRBJ1-2, with D possibly being TRBD1 (5 bases). Germline V gives CDR1 SGHKS, CDR2 YYEKEE (reference sequence). V was pared by 4 bases and J by 7 bases, with 11 bases between. This CDR3 comprises 12 residues.

The DNA of the CDR3 is TGTGCCAGCAGTTTATACTCCGAGAATCAGCCCCAGCATTTT. It codes for CASSLYSENQPQHF. The chain carries TRBV27 and TRBJ1-5, with unresolved D. The CDR3 loop spans 14 amino acids. The V and J ends lost 1 base and 4 bases respectively, with 8 bases between them. Germline CDR1 reads MNHEY; CDR2 reads SMNVEV (reference sequence).

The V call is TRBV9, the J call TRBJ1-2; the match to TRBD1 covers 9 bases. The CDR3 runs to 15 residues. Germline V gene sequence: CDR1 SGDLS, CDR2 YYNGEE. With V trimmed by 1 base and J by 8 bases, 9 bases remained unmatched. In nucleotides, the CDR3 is TGTGCCAGCAGCGTATCTGGACAGGGGAGACTCGGCTACACCTTC. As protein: CASSVSGQGRLGYTF.

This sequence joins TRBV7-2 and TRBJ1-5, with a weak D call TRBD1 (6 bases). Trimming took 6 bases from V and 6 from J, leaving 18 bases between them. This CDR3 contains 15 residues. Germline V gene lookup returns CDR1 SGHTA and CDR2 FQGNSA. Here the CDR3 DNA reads TGTGCCAGCAGGGAGCAGGGGTTTGGGACTCAGCCCCAGCATTTT. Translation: CASREQGFGTQPQHF.

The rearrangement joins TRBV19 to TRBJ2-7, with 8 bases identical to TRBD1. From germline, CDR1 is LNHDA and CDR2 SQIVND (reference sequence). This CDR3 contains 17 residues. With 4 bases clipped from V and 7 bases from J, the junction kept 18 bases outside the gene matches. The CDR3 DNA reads TGTGCCAGTAGTAGTGATCCCGGGACAGGTCATGGTCAAGAGCAGTACTTC. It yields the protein CASSSDPGTGHGQEQYF.

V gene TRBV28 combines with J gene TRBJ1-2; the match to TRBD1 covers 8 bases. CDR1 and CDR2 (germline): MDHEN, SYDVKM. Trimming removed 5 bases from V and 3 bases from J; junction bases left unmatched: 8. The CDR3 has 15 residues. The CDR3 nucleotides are TGTGCCAGCAGTGAACCGGGACAGGCCCACTATGGCTACACCTTC. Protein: CASSEPGQAHYGYTF.

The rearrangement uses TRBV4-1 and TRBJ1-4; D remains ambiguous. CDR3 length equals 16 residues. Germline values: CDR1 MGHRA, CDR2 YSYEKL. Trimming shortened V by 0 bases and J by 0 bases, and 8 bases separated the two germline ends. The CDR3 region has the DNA TGCGCCAGCAGCCAAGACACCCGCGCAACTAATGAAAAACTGTTTTTT. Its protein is CASSQDTRATNEKLFF.

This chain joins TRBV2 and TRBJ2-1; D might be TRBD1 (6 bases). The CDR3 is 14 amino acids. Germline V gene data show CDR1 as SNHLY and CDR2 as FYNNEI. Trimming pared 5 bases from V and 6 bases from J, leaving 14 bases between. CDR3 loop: CASSPNRDGNEQFF. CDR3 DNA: TGTGCCAGCAGTCCAAACAGGGACGGCAATGAGCAGTTCTTC.

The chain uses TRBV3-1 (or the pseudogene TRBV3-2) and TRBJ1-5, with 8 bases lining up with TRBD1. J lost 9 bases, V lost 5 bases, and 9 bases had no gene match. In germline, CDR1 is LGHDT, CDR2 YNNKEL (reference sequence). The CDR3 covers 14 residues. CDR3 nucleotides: TGTGCCAGCAGCTACAGACAGGGGAGTGGGCCCCAGCATTTT. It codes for CASSYRQGSGPQHF.